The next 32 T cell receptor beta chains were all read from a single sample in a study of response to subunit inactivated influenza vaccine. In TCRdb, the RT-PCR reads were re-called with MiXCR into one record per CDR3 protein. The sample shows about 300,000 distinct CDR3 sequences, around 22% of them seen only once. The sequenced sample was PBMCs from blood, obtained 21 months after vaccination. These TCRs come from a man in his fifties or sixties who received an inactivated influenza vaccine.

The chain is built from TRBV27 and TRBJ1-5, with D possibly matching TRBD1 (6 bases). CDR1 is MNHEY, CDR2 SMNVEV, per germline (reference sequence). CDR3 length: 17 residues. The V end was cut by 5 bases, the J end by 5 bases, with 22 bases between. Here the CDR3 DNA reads TGTGCCAGCAGTCCTCGGGGGCGAGAGATCCCTCATCAGCCCCAGCATTTT. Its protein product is CASSPRGREIPHQPQHF.

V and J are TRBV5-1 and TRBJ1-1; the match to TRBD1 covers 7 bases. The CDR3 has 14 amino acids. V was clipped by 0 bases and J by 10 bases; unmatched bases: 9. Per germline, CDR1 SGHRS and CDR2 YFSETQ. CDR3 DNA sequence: TGCGCCAGCAGCTTGGACCGACAGGGATTAGGAGCTTTCTTT. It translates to CASSLDRQGLGAFF.

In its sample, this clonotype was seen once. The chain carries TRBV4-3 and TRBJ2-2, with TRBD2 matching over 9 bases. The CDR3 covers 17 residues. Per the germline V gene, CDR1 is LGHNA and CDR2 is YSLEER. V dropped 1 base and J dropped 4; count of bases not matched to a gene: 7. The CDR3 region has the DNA TGCGCCAGCAGCCAAGTATTACTAGCGGGCCCCACCGGGGAGCTGTTTTTT. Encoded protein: CASSQVLLAGPTGELFF.

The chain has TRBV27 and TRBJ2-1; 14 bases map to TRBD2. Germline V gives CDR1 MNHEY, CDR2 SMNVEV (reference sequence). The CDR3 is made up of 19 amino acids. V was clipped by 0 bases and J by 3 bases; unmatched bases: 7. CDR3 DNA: TGTGCCAGCAGTTTATCGGGCGGACTAGCGGGAGGCCGCTACAATGAGCAGTTCTTC. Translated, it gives CASSLSGGLAGGRYNEQFF.

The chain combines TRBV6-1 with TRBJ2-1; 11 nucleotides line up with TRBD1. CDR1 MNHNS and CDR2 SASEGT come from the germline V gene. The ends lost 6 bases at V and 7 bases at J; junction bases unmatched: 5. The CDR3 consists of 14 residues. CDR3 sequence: CASRSGTGGNEQFF. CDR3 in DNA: TGTGCCAGCAGATCCGGGACAGGGGGGAATGAGCAGTTCTTC.

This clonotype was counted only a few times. CDR3 nucleotides: TGCAGCGTTGACCCGCTCGGCGGGTCTAGCACAGATACGCAGTATTTT. Protein sequence: CSVDPLGGSSTDTQYF. This sequence joins TRBV29-1 and TRBJ2-3; maybe TRBD2 (5 bases). The CDR3 has 16 residues. The germline V gene encodes CDR1 SQVTM and CDR2 ANQGSEA. V lost 3 bases and J 0 bases, leaving 16 bases between the germline ends.

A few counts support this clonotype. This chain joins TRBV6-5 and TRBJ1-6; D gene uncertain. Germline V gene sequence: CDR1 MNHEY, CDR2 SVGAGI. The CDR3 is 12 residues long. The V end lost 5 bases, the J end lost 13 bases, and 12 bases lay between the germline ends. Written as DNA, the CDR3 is TGTGCCAGCAGTCCCTGGGGTTTCCCCCTCCACTTT. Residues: CASSPWGFPLHF.

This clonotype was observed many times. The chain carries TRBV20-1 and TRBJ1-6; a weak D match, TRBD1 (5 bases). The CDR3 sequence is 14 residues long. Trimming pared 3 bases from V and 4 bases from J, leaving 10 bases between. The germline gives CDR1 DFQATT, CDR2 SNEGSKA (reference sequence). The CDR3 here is CSASPPGYNSPLHF. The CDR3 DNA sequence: TGCAGTGCTAGTCCTCCAGGGTATAATTCACCCCTCCACTTT.

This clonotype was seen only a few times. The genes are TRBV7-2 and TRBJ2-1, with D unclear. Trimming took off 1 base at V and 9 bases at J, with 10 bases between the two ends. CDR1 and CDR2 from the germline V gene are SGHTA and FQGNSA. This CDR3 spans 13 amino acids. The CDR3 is CASSLEGRVEQFF. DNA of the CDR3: TGTGCCAGCAGCTTAGAAGGGCGAGTTGAGCAGTTCTTC.

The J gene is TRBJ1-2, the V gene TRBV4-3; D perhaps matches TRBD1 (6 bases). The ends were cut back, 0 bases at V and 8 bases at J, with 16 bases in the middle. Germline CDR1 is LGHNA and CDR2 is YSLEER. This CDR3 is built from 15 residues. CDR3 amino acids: CASSQDRGRVEGYTF. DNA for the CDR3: TGCGCCAGCAGCCAAGACAGGGGAAGGGTGGAGGGCTACACCTTC.

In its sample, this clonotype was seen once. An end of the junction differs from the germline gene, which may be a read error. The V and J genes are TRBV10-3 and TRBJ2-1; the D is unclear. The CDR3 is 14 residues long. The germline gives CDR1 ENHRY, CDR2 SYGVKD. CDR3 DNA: TGTGCCATCAGTTCAATGACCTCCAACAATGAGCAGTTCTTC. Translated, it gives CAISSMTSNNEQFF.

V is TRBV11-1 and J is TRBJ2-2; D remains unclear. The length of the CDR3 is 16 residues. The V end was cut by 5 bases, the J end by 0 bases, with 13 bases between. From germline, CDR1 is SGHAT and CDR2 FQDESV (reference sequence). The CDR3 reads CASSADGSPNTGELFF. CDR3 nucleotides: TGTGCCAGCAGCGCCGATGGCAGCCCGAACACCGGGGAGCTGTTTTTT.

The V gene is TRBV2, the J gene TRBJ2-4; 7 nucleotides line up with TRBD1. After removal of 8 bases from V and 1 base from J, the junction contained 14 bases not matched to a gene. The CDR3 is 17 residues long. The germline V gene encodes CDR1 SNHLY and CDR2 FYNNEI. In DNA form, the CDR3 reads TGTGCCAGCCGACTAAGGGGGCAGCAAGGGGCCAAAAACATTCAGTACTTC. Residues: CASRLRGQQGAKNIQYF.

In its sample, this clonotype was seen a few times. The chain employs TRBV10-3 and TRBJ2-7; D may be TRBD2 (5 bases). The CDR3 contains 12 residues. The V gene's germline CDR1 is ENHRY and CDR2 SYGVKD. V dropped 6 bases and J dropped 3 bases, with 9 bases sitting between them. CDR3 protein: CAISQTSYEQYF. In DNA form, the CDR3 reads TGTGCCATCAGCCAAACTAGCTACGAGCAGTACTTC.

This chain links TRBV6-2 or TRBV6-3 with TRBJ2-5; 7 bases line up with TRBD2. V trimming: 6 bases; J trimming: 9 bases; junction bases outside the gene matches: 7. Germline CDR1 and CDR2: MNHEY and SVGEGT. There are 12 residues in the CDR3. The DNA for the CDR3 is TGTGCCAGCAGCAGTTACCGGGGGGCCCAGTACTTC. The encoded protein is CASSSYRGAQYF.

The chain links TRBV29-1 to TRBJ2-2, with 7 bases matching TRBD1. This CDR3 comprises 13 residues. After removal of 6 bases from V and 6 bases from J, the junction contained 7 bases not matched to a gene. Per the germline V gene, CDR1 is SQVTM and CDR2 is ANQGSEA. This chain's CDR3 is CSVRQGGAGELFF. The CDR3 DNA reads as TGCAGCGTCAGACAGGGTGGGGCCGGGGAGCTGTTTTTT.

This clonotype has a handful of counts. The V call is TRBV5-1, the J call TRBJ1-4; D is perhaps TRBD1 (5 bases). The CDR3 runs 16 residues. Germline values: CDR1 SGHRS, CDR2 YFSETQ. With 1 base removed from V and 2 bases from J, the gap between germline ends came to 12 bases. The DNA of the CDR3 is TGCGCCAGCAGCTTGCTTTCGAGGGGCACTAATGAAAAACTGTTTTTT. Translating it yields CASSLLSRGTNEKLFF.

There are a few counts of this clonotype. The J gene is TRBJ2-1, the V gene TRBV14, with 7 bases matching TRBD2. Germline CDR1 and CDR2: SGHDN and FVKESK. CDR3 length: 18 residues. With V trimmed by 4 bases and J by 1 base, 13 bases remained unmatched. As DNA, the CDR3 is TGTGCCAGCAGCCGACGACAAGGCCTAGCGGAGTCCTACAATGAGCAGTTCTTC. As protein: CASSRRQGLAESYNEQFF.

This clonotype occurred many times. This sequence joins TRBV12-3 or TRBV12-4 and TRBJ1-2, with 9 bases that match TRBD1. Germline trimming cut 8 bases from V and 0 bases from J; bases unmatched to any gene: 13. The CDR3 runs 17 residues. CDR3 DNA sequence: TGTGCCAGCGGATCCTTACCCGGGACAGGGCCTAACTATGGCTACACCTTC. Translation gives CASGSLPGTGPNYGYTF.

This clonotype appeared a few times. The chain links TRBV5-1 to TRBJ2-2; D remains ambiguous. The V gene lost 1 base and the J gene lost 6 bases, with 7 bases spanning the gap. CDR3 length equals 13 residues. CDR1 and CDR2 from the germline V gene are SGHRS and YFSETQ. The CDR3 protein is CASSLYGPGELFF. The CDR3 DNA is TGCGCCAGCAGCTTGTACGGTCCCGGGGAGCTGTTTTTT.

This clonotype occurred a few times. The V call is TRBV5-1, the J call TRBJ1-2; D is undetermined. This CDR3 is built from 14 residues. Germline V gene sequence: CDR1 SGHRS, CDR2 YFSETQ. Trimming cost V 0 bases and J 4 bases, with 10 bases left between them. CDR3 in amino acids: CASSLETNLYGYTF. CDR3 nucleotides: TGCGCCAGCAGCTTGGAGACAAACCTCTATGGCTACACCTTC.

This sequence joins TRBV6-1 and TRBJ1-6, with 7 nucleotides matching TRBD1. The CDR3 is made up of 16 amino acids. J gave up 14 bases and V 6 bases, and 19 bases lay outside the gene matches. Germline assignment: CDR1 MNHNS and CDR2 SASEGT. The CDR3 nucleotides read TGTGCCAGCAGACCTACCCCGGGACAGACCTGGTCGGCCCTCCACTTT. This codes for CASRPTPGQTWSALHF.

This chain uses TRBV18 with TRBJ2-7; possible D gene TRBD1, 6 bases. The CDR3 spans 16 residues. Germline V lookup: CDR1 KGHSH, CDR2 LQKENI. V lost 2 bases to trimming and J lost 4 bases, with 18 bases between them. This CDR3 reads CASSPWTGQVGYEQYF. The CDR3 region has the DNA TGTGCCAGCTCACCATGGACGGGACAAGTCGGGTACGAGCAGTACTTC.

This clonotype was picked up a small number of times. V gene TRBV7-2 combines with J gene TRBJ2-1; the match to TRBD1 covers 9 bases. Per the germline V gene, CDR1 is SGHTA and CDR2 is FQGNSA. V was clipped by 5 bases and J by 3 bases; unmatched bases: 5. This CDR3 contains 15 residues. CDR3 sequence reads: CASSLDRGVYNEQFF. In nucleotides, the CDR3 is TGTGCCAGCAGCCTGGACAGGGGTGTCTACAATGAGCAGTTCTTC.

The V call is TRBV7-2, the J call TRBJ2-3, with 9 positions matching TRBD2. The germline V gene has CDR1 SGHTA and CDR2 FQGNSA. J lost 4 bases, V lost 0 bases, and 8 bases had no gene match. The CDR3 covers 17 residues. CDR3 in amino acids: CASSLAPAGGGADTQYF. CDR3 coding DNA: TGTGCCAGCAGCTTAGCTCCTGCGGGAGGGGGGGCAGATACGCAGTATTTT.

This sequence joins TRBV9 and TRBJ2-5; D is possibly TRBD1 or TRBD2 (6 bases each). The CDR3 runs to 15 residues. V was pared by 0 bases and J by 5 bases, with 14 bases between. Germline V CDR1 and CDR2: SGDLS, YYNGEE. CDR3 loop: CASSVEGGLGETQYF. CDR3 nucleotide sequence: TGTGCCAGCAGCGTAGAGGGGGGCCTCGGGGAGACCCAGTACTTC.

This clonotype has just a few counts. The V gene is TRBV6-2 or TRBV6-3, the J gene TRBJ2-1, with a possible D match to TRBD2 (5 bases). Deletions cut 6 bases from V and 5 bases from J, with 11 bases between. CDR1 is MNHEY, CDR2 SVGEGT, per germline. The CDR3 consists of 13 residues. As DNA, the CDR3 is TGTGCCAGCAGGAAGGACGGGGACAATGAGCAGTTCTTC. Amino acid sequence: CASRKDGDNEQFF.

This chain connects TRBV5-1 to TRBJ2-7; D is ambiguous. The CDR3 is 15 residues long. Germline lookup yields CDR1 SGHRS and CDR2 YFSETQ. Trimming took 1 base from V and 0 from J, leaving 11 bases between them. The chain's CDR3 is CASSLNEAVSYEQYF. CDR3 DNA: TGCGCCAGCAGCTTGAATGAGGCAGTCTCCTACGAGCAGTACTTC. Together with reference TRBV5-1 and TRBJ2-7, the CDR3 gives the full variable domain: KAGVTQTPRYLIKTRGQQVTLSCSPISGHRSVSWYQQTPGQGLQFLFEYFSETQRNKGNFPGRFSGRQFSNSRSEMNVSTLELGDSALYLCASSLNEAVSYEQYFGPGTRLTVT.

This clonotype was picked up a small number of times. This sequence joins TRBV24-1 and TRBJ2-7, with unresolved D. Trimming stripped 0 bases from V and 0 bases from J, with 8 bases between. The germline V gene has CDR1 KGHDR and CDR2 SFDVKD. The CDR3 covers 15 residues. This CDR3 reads CATSDLYRVSYEQYF. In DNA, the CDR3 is TGTGCCACCAGTGATTTGTACCGGGTCTCCTACGAGCAGTACTTC.

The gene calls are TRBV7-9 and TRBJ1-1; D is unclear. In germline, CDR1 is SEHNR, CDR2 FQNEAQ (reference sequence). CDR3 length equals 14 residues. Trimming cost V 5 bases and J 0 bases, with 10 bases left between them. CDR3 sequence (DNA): TGTGCCAGCAGCCTACGGAATTTGAACACTGAAGCTTTCTTT. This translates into CASSLRNLNTEAFF.

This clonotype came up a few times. In DNA, the CDR3 is TGCAGTGCTAGACCCGACCGCGAGCAGTACTTC. This sequence encodes CSARPDREQYF. The chain couples TRBV20-1 to TRBJ2-7; D call uncertain. Trimming removed 2 bases from V and 6 bases from J, with 8 bases in between. The CDR3 sequence is 11 residues long. From germline, CDR1 is DFQATT and CDR2 SNEGSKA (reference sequence).

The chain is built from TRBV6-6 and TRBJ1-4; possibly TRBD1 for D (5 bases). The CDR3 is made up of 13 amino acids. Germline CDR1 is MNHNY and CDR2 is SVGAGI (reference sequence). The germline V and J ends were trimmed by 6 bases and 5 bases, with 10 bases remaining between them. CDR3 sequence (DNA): TGTGCCAGCAGACCGGGGGGGAATGAAAAACTGTTTTTT. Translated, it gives CASRPGGNEKLFF.